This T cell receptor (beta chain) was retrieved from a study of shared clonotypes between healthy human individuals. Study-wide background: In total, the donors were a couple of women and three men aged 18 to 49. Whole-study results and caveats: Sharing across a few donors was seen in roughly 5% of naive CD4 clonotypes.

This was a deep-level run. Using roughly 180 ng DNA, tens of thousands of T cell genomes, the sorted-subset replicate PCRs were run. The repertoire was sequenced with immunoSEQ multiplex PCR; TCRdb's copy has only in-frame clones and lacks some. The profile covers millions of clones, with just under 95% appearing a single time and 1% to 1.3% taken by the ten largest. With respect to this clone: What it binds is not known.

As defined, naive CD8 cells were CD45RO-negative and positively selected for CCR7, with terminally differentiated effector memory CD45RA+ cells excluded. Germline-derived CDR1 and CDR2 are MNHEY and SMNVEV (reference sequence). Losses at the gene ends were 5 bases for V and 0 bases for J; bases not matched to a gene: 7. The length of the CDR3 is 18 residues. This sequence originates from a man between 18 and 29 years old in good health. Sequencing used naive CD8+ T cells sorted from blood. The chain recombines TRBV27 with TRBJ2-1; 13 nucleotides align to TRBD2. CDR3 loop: CASSPIRLAGGSYNEQFF. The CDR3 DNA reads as TGTGCCAGCAGTCCTATCCGACTAGCGGGGGGCTCCTACAATGAGCAGTTCTTC.